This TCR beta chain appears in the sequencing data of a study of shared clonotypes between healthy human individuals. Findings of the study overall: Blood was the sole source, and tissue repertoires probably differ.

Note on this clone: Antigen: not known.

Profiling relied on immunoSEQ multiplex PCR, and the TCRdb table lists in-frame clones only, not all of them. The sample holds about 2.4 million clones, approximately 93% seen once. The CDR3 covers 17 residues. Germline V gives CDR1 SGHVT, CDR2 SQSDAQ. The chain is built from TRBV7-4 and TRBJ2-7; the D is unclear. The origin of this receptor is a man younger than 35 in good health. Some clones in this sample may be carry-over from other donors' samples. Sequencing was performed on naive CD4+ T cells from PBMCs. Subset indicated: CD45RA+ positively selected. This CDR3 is CFRPPARPVLSSYEQYF. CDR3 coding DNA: TGTTTCCGCCCCCCGGCCCGGCCGGTATTGAGCTCCTACGAGCAGTACTTC.